This passage covers 24 T cell receptor beta chains from one sample sequenced in a study of immune characterization of retroperitoneal liposarcoma. TCRdb ran MiXCR on the PCR reads and lists one entry per CDR3 protein. The profile shows roughly 10,000 distinct CDR3 sequences, around 28% of them singletons. The specimen sequenced was tumor tissue. The receptors originated from a male donor with retroperitoneal liposarcoma.

This rearrangement joins TRBV6-1 to TRBJ2-1, with D possibly being TRBD1 or TRBD2 (6 bases each). Germline CDR1 reads MNHNS; CDR2 reads SASEGT. The ends were cut back, 6 bases at V and 4 bases at J, with 16 bases in the middle. The CDR3 covers 15 residues. CDR3 amino acids: CASSPGWRGYNEQFF. In DNA form, the CDR3 reads TGTGCCAGCAGCCCCGGCTGGAGGGGGTACAATGAGCAGTTCTTC.

J is TRBJ2-1 and V is TRBV6-6; 7 positions agree with TRBD2. The tail of the sequence fits TRBJ2-7 better, so the J call may be wrong. CDR1 and CDR2 from the germline V gene are MNHNY and SVGAGI (reference sequence). CDR3 length: 11 residues. The CDR3 here is CASSSGNEQYF. DNA of the CDR3: TGTGCCAGCAGTAGCGGGAACGAGCAGTACTTC.

In the case of this clonotype: This may be a read error, as it is one base from a much larger clone. Written as DNA, the CDR3 is TGTGCCAGCAGTTTTGGCAACCAAGAGACCCAGTTCTTC. Its translation is CASSFGNQETQFF. J is TRBJ2-5 and V is TRBV27; D call uncertain. TRBJ2-1 explains the end of the DNA better; the J call may be wrong. The CDR3 runs to 13 residues. Per germline, CDR1 MNHEY and CDR2 SMNVEV (reference sequence).

This clonotype is labeled medium-sized. CDR3 nucleotides: TGTGCCAGCAGCTTATTTACGGGAGGGGGGCCCGGGGAGCTGTTTTTT. Its translation: CASSLFTGGGPGELFF. This chain connects TRBV7-8 to TRBJ2-2, with 8 bases aligning to TRBD2. The CDR3 has 16 amino acids. J lost 6 bases, V lost 2 bases, and 8 bases had no gene match. In germline, CDR1 is SGHVS, CDR2 FQNEAQ. Complete variable domain (other parts from reference TRBV7-8 and TRBJ2-2): GAGVSQSPRYKVAKRGQDVALRCDPISGHVSLFWYQQALGQGPEFLTYFQNEAQLDKSGLPSDRFFAERPEGSVSTLKIQRTQQEDSAVYLCASSLFTGGGPGELFFGEGSRLTVL.

The genes are TRBV12-3 or TRBV12-4 and TRBJ1-1; the D is unclear. Trimming pared 5 bases from V and 11 bases from J, leaving 12 bases between. The CDR3 is 11 residues long. The CDR3 sequence is CASSPGQRAFF. The DNA of the CDR3 is TGTGCCAGCAGTCCCGGCCAGAGGGCTTTCTTT.

This clonotype was seen a few times. The chain's CDR3 is CASSGASGPNEQFF. Here the CDR3 DNA reads TGTGCCAGCAGTGGCGCTAGCGGTCCCAATGAGCAGTTCTTC. The chain has TRBV6-1 and TRBJ2-1, with 7 nucleotides matching TRBD2. Trimming at V came to 4 bases and at J to 6 bases, leaving 6 bases not matched to a gene. This CDR3 region has 14 residues. Per the germline V gene, CDR1 is MNHNS and CDR2 is SASEGT.

The chain combines TRBV6-1 with TRBJ1-5; the D gene is possibly TRBD1 (6 bases). The CDR3 extends over 15 amino acids. V shed 11 bases and J shed 2 bases, with 19 bases lying between them. CDR1 and CDR2 (germline): MNHNS, SASEGT. CDR3 bases: TGTGCCGGTAGGGACACGGAACTCGGCAATCAGCCCCAGCATTTT. Protein product: CAGRDTELGNQPQHF.

Within the sample, this clonotype is medium-sized. The gene calls are TRBV6-6 and TRBJ2-1; the D gene could be TRBD1 or TRBD2 (6 bases each). CDR3 length equals 14 residues. Trimming removed 2 bases at V and 13 bases at J, with 18 bases between. Germline values: CDR1 MNHNY, CDR2 SVGAGI (reference sequence). CDR3 protein: CASSYRRTGAPQFF. The CDR3 DNA follows: TGTGCCAGCAGTTACCGACGCACGGGGGCGCCCCAGTTCTTC.

This clonotype was seen only a few times. This sequence joins TRBV11-3 and TRBJ1-1; tentatively, D is TRBD1 (6 bases). The CDR3 runs to 15 residues. V lost 6 bases, J lost 10 bases, and 24 bases lay in between. CDR1 is SGHNT, CDR2 YENEEA, per germline. The CDR3 loop reads CASSYQTGALGGAFF. The CDR3, as DNA: TGTGCCAGCAGTTACCAGACAGGCGCTCTCGGCGGAGCTTTCTTT.

This clonotype was seen only a few times. The V gene is TRBV7-6, the J gene TRBJ2-1; D perhaps matches TRBD2 (5 bases). The germline V gene has CDR1 SGHVS and CDR2 FNYEAQ. The CDR3 contains 14 residues. V was clipped by 5 bases and J by 10 bases, with 18 bases between them. The CDR3 sequence is CASSPRTGNYEQFF. The CDR3 coding sequence is TGTGCCAGCAGCCCGCGCACGGGGAACTACGAGCAGTTCTTC.

The V gene is TRBV7-3, the J gene TRBJ1-2, with D maybe TRBD1 (5 bases). Germline loops: CDR1 SGHTA, CDR2 FQGTGA. This CDR3 contains 13 residues. V lost 1 base to trimming and J lost 4 bases, with 7 bases between them. CDR3 region: CASSLIGAYGYTF. Written as DNA, the CDR3 is TGTGCCAGCAGCTTAATCGGGGCCTATGGCTACACCTTC.

By sample fraction, this clonotype is medium-sized. V gene TRBV7-2 combines with J gene TRBJ2-2; either TRBD1 or TRBD2 may fit D (5 bases each). V lost 4 bases and J 1 base, leaving 13 bases between the germline ends. Germline V gene data show CDR1 as SGHTA and CDR2 as FQGNSA. The CDR3 runs to 16 residues. The CDR3 protein is CASSSGTTLNTGELFF. The CDR3 nucleotides are TGTGCCAGCAGCTCCGGGACGACCTTGAACACCGGGGAGCTGTTTTTT. Full variable domain (outside the CDR3, taken from reference TRBV7-2 and TRBJ2-2): GAGVSQSPSNKVTEKGKDVELRCDPISGHTALYWYRQSLGQGLEFLIYFQGNSAPDKSGLPSDRFSAERTGGSVSTLTIQRTQQEDSAVYLCASSSGTTLNTGELFFGEGSRLTVL.

The rearrangement uses TRBV20-1 and TRBJ2-5; 9 nucleotides line up with TRBD1. The trim removed 5 bases at V and 5 bases at J, leaving 6 bases unmatched. This CDR3 is 13 amino acids long. From germline, CDR1 is DFQATT and CDR2 SNEGSKA (reference sequence). CDR3 region: CSAEYTGGETQYF. CDR3 coding DNA: TGCAGTGCTGAGTACACAGGGGGCGAGACCCAGTACTTC.

The V gene is TRBV6-4, the J gene TRBJ2-2, with D perhaps TRBD2 (6 bases). CDR1 MRHNA and CDR2 SNTAGT come from the germline V gene. The ends were cut back, 6 bases at V and 3 bases at J, with 17 bases in the middle. The length of the CDR3 is 16 residues. CDR3 in amino acids: CASSPLPERDTGELFF. The CDR3 nucleotides are TGTGCCAGCAGCCCTCTCCCGGAGCGGGACACCGGGGAGCTGTTTTTT.

The rearrangement joins TRBV7-2 to TRBJ2-1; no firm D call. The end of the DNA fits TRBJ2-5 better, so the J call may be wrong. The CDR3 totals 11 residues. Germline CDR1 is SGHTA and CDR2 is FQGNSA. CDR3 region: CASSFQETQYF. CDR3 nucleotides: TGTGCCAGCAGCTTTCAAGAGACCCAGTACTTC.

This sequence joins TRBV6-1 and TRBJ2-5; 14 bases match TRBD2. Unmatched junction bases numbered 12, after V lost 7 bases and J lost 11 bases. CDR3 length equals 15 residues. The germline V gene has CDR1 MNHNS and CDR2 SASEGT. CDR3 region: CASTPGTSGRHEQYF. CDR3 nucleotide sequence: TGTGCCAGCACCCCCGGGACTAGCGGGAGACATGAGCAGTACTTC.

This clonotype was counted between two and nine times. J is TRBJ2-5 and V is TRBV7-2, with D tentatively TRBD1 (5 bases). Deletions cut 5 bases from V and 4 bases from J, with 11 bases between. The CDR3 consists of 13 residues. The V gene's germline CDR1 is SGHTA and CDR2 FQGNSA. The CDR3 loop reads CASSPNRGETQYF. The CDR3 DNA reads as TGTGCCAGCAGCCCCAATAGGGGAGAGACCCAGTACTTC.

This clonotype was found a few times. Here the CDR3 reads CASRTGPLGYTF. The CDR3 region has the DNA TGTGCCAGCAGGACCGGCCCCCTCGGCTACACCTTC. The chain is built from TRBV12-3 or TRBV12-4 and TRBJ1-2, with D unclear. V lost 6 bases and J lost 8, with 13 bases in between. The length of the CDR3 is 12 residues.

The chain couples TRBV12-3 or TRBV12-4 to TRBJ2-5; D might be TRBD2 (5 bases). V was pared by 6 bases and J by 1 base, with 9 bases between. The CDR3 length is 13 residues. CDR3 DNA: TGTGCCAGCAGAGACGGGATCCAAGAGACCCAGTACTTC. As protein: CASRDGIQETQYF.

The rearrangement uses TRBV6-1 and TRBJ2-1, with D possibly being TRBD1 (6 bases). In germline, CDR1 is MNHNS, CDR2 SASEGT. The V end was cut by 6 bases, the J end by 5 bases, with 17 bases between. The CDR3 is 15 residues long. In DNA, the CDR3 is TGTGCCAGCAGAGCCGGGACACAAGGCCACAATGAGCAGTTCTTC. It is translated as CASRAGTQGHNEQFF.

The chain joins TRBV6-4 to TRBJ2-7; 8 bases line up with TRBD2. The germline V gene encodes CDR1 MRHNA and CDR2 SNTAGT. V lost 3 bases, J lost 6 bases, and 10 bases stayed unmatched. The CDR3 is 15 amino acids. The CDR3 is CASSESVAGLGEQYF. CDR3 coding DNA: TGTGCCAGCAGTGAGTCGGTAGCGGGACTAGGCGAGCAGTACTTC.

This clonotype was observed a handful of times. The J gene is TRBJ2-1, the V gene TRBV6-6; D ambiguous. The CDR3 is made up of 13 amino acids. V shed 0 bases and J shed 10 bases, with 10 bases lying between them. The germline CDR1 and CDR2 sequences are MNHNY and SVGAGI (reference sequence). This CDR3 is CASSYSPGYEQFF. CDR3 nucleotides: TGTGCCAGCAGTTACTCGCCCGGCTACGAGCAGTTCTTC.

The V gene is TRBV7-3, the J gene TRBJ1-2, with a possible D match to TRBD1 (6 bases). Germline V gives CDR1 SGHTA, CDR2 FQGTGA. The CDR3 is 16 amino acids. V was cut by 5 bases and J by 8 bases, with 24 bases left in between. Here the CDR3 reads CASSPGGGRLLGGYTF. The CDR3 DNA sequence: TGTGCCAGCAGCCCCGGGGGGGGGCGCCTCCTGGGCGGCTACACCTTC.

This clonotype is termed medium-sized. The chain combines TRBV6-6 with TRBJ2-1, with 8 positions matching TRBD2. The V gene end was trimmed by 5 bases and the J gene end by 8 bases; junction bases not matched to a gene: 11. Germline V lookup: CDR1 MNHNY, CDR2 SVGAGI (reference sequence). The CDR3 consists of 15 residues. CDR3 loop: CASSLREGLRDEQFF. The CDR3 coding sequence is TGTGCCAGCAGTCTTCGGGAGGGCCTTAGGGATGAGCAGTTCTTC.